This is a list of T cell receptor beta chains from one sample in a study of metastatic and nonmetastatic thyroid tumors. TCRdb redid the clone calls on the PCR reads using MiXCR. The sample has around 12,000 clones; 30% to 35% are singletons. Sequenced sample: tumor tissue. These receptors were taken from a female donor with papillary thyroid cancer or a benign thyroid nodule (not recorded which). Some clones in this sample may be carry-over from other donors' samples. Both conserved end residues are part of each CDR3. D genes are given only for firm matches. Clone size is given for some rows only: seen once, a few or many times, or a class if the clone is expanded.

j_call	v_call	d_call	clone_size	cdr3_aa	cdr3_nt
TRBJ1-1	TRBV7-3	NA	NA	CASSLNTGAEAFF	TGTGCCAGCAGCTTAAACACGGGTGCTGAAGCTTTCTTT
TRBJ2-2	TRBV6-2/TRBV6-3	NA	few	CASKISDTGELFF	TGTGCCAGCAAGATATCGGACACCGGGGAGCTGTTTTTT
TRBJ1-1	TRBV4-3	NA	NA	CASSRAMNTEAFF	TGCGCCAGCAGCAGGGCCATGAACACTGAAGCTTTCTTT
TRBJ2-7	TRBV5-1	NA	NA	CASSLEVAFSYEQYF	TGCGCCAGCAGCCTGGAGGTGGCGTTCTCCTACGAGCAGTACTTC
TRBJ2-1	TRBV7-9	NA	many	CASSLAGQGQFF	TGTGCCAGCAGCTTAGCGGGTCAGGGTCAGTTCTTC
TRBJ2-3	TRBV10-2	TRBD2	many	CASSESGAGVDTQYF	TGCGCCAGCAGTGAGTCAGGGGCGGGAGTTGATACGCAGTATTTT
TRBJ2-7	TRBV12-3/TRBV12-4	NA	NA	CASSSDSTSYEQYF	TGTGCCAGCAGCTCCGACAGTACCTCCTACGAGCAGTACTTC
TRBJ2-3	TRBV7-6	TRBD2	NA	CASSPVTSVSRSQADTQYF	TGTGCCAGCAGCCCCGTGACTAGCGTTAGTCGAAGTCAGGCAGATACGCAGTATTTT
TRBJ2-1	TRBV6-1	NA	medium-sized	CASSEALYEQFF	TGTGCCAGCAGTGAAGCGCTGTATGAGCAGTTCTTC
TRBJ1-5	TRBV30	NA	NA	CAWNLKQGIEPQHF	TGTGCCTGGAACCTTAAACAGGGAATTGAGCCCCAGCATTTT
TRBJ1-5	TRBV27	NA	NA	CASMREQGWNQPQHF	TGTGCCAGCATGCGGGAACAGGGTTGGAATCAGCCCCAGCATTTT
TRBJ2-3	TRBV2	NA	large	CASSETGSSADTQYF	TGTGCCAGCAGTGAGACTGGGAGTAGCGCAGATACGCAGTATTTT
TRBJ2-1	TRBV10-1	NA	NA	CASSESIGRGDNEQFF	TGCGCCAGCAGTGAGTCGATCGGCAGGGGAGATAATGAGCAGTTCTTC
TRBJ2-5	TRBV10-3	NA	medium-sized	CAISGRVEETQYF	TGTGCCATCAGTGGACGGGTTGAAGAGACCCAGTACTTC
TRBJ2-3	TRBV18	TRBD2	many	CASSTLAGGADTQYF	TGTGCCAGCTCAACTTTAGCGGGAGGCGCAGATACGCAGTATTTT
TRBJ2-4	TRBV20-1	NA	medium-sized	CSASNFQNIQYF	TGCAGTGCTTCGAATTTCCAAAACATTCAGTACTTC
TRBJ2-7	TRBV9	NA	NA	CASSRDSWGDEQYF	TGTGCCAGCAGCCGGGACTCCTGGGGTGACGAGCAGTACTTC
TRBJ2-1	TRBV12-3/TRBV12-4	NA	NA	CASSLNAPQGPPSSYNEQFF	TGTGCCAGCAGTTTAAACGCCCCCCAGGGGCCTCCAAGCTCCTACAATGAGCAGTTCTTC
TRBJ1-6	TRBV30	NA	many	CAWTRTVDSPLHF	TGTGCCTGGACGAGGACCGTTGATTCACCCCTCCACTTT
TRBJ2-1	TRBV7-9	TRBD2	many	CASSIGTSHEQFF	TGTGCCAGCAGCATAGGGACTAGCCATGAGCAGTTCTTC
TRBJ2-3	TRBV9	TRBD2	NA	CASSVSGLAYSITDTQYF	TGTGCCAGCAGCGTATCAGGACTAGCTTATTCTATCACAGATACGCAGTATTTT
TRBJ1-1	TRBV5-6	NA	many	CASNSDIEGRDTEAFF	TGTGCCAGCAACTCCGACATAGAGGGCAGGGACACTGAAGCTTTCTTT
TRBJ1-5	TRBV20-1	NA	NA	CSARDPGSSSNQPQHF	TGCAGTGCTAGAGATCCTGGGAGCTCGAGCAATCAGCCCCAGCATTTT
TRBJ1-1	TRBV7-6	NA	few	CASSYKAGGARAFF	TGTGCCAGCAGCTACAAAGCCGGGGGCGCGCGGGCTTTCTTT
TRBJ2-3	TRBV5-1	TRBD2	many	CASSLLGTSGSTDTQYF	TGCGCCAGCAGCTTGCTCGGGACTAGCGGTAGCACAGATACGCAGTATTTT
TRBJ2-7	TRBV5-1	TRBD1	NA	CASSFGTGQSYEQYF	TGCGCCAGCAGCTTCGGGACAGGACAATCCTACGAGCAGTACTTC
TRBJ1-2	TRBV20-1	NA	few	CSVGSGYTF	TGCAGTGTGGGGTCTGGCTACACCTTC
TRBJ1-2	TRBV3-1	NA	NA	CASNQELSGTGFEANYGYTF	TGTGCCAGCAACCAAGAGTTGTCGGGGACCGGCTTTGAGGCTAACTATGGCTACACCTTC